This T cell receptor (beta chain) was observed in a study of blood T cell repertoires in COVID-19. Study as a whole: Acute and convalescent COVID-19 samples came from the United States, Italy and Spain.

Among Cohort 3 donors, those recovered had two negative PCRs, clearance, or symptom resolution. In the original workflow: Estimation of nucleated cell counts was performed using reference gene primer amplification. Profiled with immunoSEQ multiplex PCR; TCRdb holds only in-frame clones, not every one. Clone size and V and J calls were adopted from that table, with D and trimming inferred from the DNA. The sample carries 250,000 to 350,000 clones, approximately 81% recorded once. The CDR3 contains 16 residues. Trimming removed 0 bases at V and 3 bases at J, with 13 bases between. CDR1 and CDR2 from the germline V gene are SGHRS and YFSETQ.

The clonotype originates from a woman aged 45-59 years who had recovered from COVID-19. Sequencing used PBMCs or T cells enriched from blood (not recorded which). This chain links TRBV5-1 with TRBJ2-1, with D possibly TRBD2 on 6 matching bases. CDR3 region: CASSLGSSAFYNEQFF. In DNA, the CDR3 is TGCGCCAGCAGCTTGGGTTCTAGCGCTTTCTACAATGAGCAGTTCTTC. Complete variable domain (other parts from reference TRBV5-1 and TRBJ2-1): KAGVTQTPRYLIKTRGQQVTLSCSPISGHRSVSWYQQTPGQGLQFLFEYFSETQRNKGNFPGRFSGRQFSNSRSEMNVSTLELGDSALYLCASSLGSSAFYNEQFFGPGTRLTVL.